This T cell receptor beta chain was sequenced during a study of blood T cell repertoires in COVID-19. Overall study: What the recovered Cohort 3 donors had was two negative PCRs, clearance, or symptom resolution.

Germline CDR1 and CDR2: ENHRY and SYGVKD. The length of the CDR3 is 11 residues. Trimming removed 6 bases from V and 7 bases from J, with 9 bases in between. Data came from immunoSEQ multiplex PCR; TCRdb stores just in-frame clones and leaves some out. Among 350,000 to 400,000 clones listed, approximately 89% were seen once. Ages ranged from about 18 to 89 years, with residence in about 23 US areas. Participants had their cohort set by participant-reported clinical history. This clonotype was sampled from a man aged 35 to 55 in a cohort exposed to, infected with or recovered from COVID-19 (not recorded which). What was sequenced was PBMCs or T cells enriched from blood (not recorded which). The chain uses TRBV10-3 and TRBJ1-1; D unresolved. The CDR3 region is CAISGSGEAFF. CDR3 bases: TGTGCCATCAGCGGCAGCGGTGAAGCTTTCTTT.